The rows below give T cell receptor beta chains drawn from one sample of a study of shared clonotypes between healthy human individuals. Method: immunoSEQ multiplex PCR; TCRdb's copy keeps in-frame clones and lacks some. Of roughly 400,000 clones listed, around 96% are singletons. The sample taken for sequencing was memory CD8+ T cells sorted from blood. The source of these receptors is a man aged 30 to 45 in good health. The CDR3 runs from the conserved cysteine through the conserved F or W. A D gene is named only where the DNA matches it firmly. Part of the rows lack a size; the others show once, few, many or a class for expanded clones.

CDR3nt | CDR3aa | v_gene | abundance | j_gene | d_gene
TGTGCCAGCTCACCGGTCTGGACGCGTACAGATACGCAGTATTTT | CASSPVWTRTDTQYF | TRBV18 | NA | TRBJ2-3 | NA
TGTGCCAGCTCACCTACTGCAGACAGACAGAATCAGCCCCAGCATTTT | CASSPTADRQNQPQHF | TRBV18 | NA | TRBJ1-5 | NA
TGTGCCAGCAGTTTGTTCGCAGGGGGCGGTGAGACCCAGTACTTC | CASSLFAGGGETQYF | TRBV28 | NA | TRBJ2-5 | TRBD1
TGTGCCACCAGGAACAGGGGCTTTAGCGGGAGGACCTACGAGCAGTACTTC | CATRNRGFSGRTYEQYF | TRBV21-1 | NA | TRBJ2-7 | NA
TGTGCCAGCAGTTCCCGTAATGGCTACACCTTC | CASSSRNGYTF | TRBV28 | NA | TRBJ1-2 | NA
TGTGCCAAAAAAGGCCCCGGGACTAGCGGGAGTGTGGGAGAGACCCAGTACTTC | CAKKGPGTSGSVGETQYF | TRBV21-1 | NA | TRBJ2-5 | NA
TGTGCCAGCAGCCAATCTCAACGGGAGGGCCGATACGAGCAGTACTTC | CASSQSQREGRYEQYF | TRBV4-2 | NA | TRBJ2-7 | TRBD2
TGTGCCAGCAGGGGGACTAGCGGGAGGTTCACAGATACGCAGTATTTT | CASRGTSGRFTDTQYF | TRBV28 | NA | TRBJ2-3 | TRBD2
TGTGCCAGCGGTGAGACTAGCGGGAGCTCCTACAATGAGCAGTTCTTC | CASGETSGSSYNEQFF | TRBV6-1 | NA | TRBJ2-1 | TRBD2
TGTGCCAGCAGCCCGACAGCATGGACGAACTATGGCTACACCTTC | CASSPTAWTNYGYTF | TRBV7-8 | NA | TRBJ1-2 | NA
TGTGCCAGCACCTTTAAAGGGGGAGGGAATGAAAAACTGTTTTTT | CASTFKGGGNEKLFF | TRBV5-4 | NA | TRBJ1-4 | NA
TGCGCCAGCAGCTTGGAGGGACCCTACGAGCAGTACTTC | CASSLEGPYEQYF | TRBV5-1 | once | TRBJ2-7 | NA
TGTGCCAGCAGCTTAGCAAGGGGGGAGACAGATACGCAGTATTTT | CASSLARGETDTQYF | TRBV7-9 | once | TRBJ2-3 | NA
TGTGCCTGGAGTGAGGGCGAGCAGTACTTC | CAWSEGEQYF | TRBV30 | NA | TRBJ2-7 | NA
TGTGCCAGCAGCTTGGGAGACACCATATATTTT | CASSLGDTIYF | TRBV5-6 | NA | TRBJ1-3 | NA
TGTGCCAGCAGTGTCCGGGACAGTAACACTGAAGCTTTCTTT | CASSVRDSNTEAFF | TRBV6-1 | once | TRBJ1-1 | TRBD1
TGTGCCAGCAGTGAACTCCCGCTAGCGGGCACAGATACGCAGTATTTT | CASSELPLAGTDTQYF | TRBV2 | once | TRBJ2-3 | TRBD2
TGTGCCAGCAGCGTAGATTTCAATGAGCAGTTCTTC | CASSVDFNEQFF | TRBV9 | NA | TRBJ2-1 | NA
TGCGCCAGCAGATCGGCTGGGACTAATGAAAAACTGTTTTTT | CASRSAGTNEKLFF | TRBV5-1 | NA | TRBJ1-4 | NA
TGTGCCTGGAGTCGACATAGTGGGGGCGGCGCCTATGGCTACACCTTC | CAWSRHSGGGAYGYTF | TRBV30 | NA | TRBJ1-2 | NA
TGTGCCAGCAGAAGTAGCTCCTACGAGCAGTACTTC | CASRSSSYEQYF | TRBV28 | NA | TRBJ2-7 | NA
TGTGCCAGCAGCTTAGCGCTAGGGTGGGCGAAGGGAGCTTTCTTT | CASSLALGWAKGAFF | TRBV7-2 | NA | TRBJ1-1 | NA
TGTGCCAGCAGCCATGGGACAGCCGTGTACCAAGAGACCCAGTACTTC | CASSHGTAVYQETQYF | TRBV4-2 | NA | TRBJ2-5 | TRBD1
TGTGCCAGCAGCGTAGGAGGGAATGGCGCAGATACGCAGTATTTT | CASSVGGNGADTQYF | TRBV9 | NA | TRBJ2-3 | NA
TGTGCCAGCAGTTTCCGACAGGGGGCTTCGAACACTGAAGCTTTCTTT | CASSFRQGASNTEAFF | TRBV28 | NA | TRBJ1-1 | TRBD1
TGTGCCAGCAGTCCCTCCCGGGGTGGTAGCCCCAATGAGCAGTTCTTC | CASSPSRGGSPNEQFF | TRBV2 | NA | TRBJ2-1 | NA
TGTGCCAGCAGCAAAGGGGGGGATACCGGGGAGCTGTTTTTT | CASSKGGDTGELFF | TRBV28 | NA | TRBJ2-2 | NA
TGTGCCAGCTCACCACCGGGGGGCTCCTACGAGCAGTACTTC | CASSPPGGSYEQYF | TRBV18 | NA | TRBJ2-7 | NA
TGTGCCAGCAGCCCTGGTTGGACGCGGGGTTCCACAGATACGCAGTATTTT | CASSPGWTRGSTDTQYF | TRBV11-1 | NA | TRBJ2-3 | NA
TGCGCCAGCAGCAGGATTAGATTTGAGAACACTGAAGCTTTCTTT | CASSRIRFENTEAFF | TRBV5-1 | NA | TRBJ1-1 | NA
TGTGCCAGTAGCGACCGACAGGGTAGGTACAATGAGCAGTTCTTC | CASSDRQGRYNEQFF | TRBV19 | NA | TRBJ2-1 | TRBD1
TGTGCCAGCAGCTTCCGCCGAGCGGGAGCCAGCACAGATACGCAGTATTTT | CASSFRRAGASTDTQYF | TRBV7-9 | NA | TRBJ2-3 | TRBD2
TGCAGTGCTAGATATGGCTACACCTTC | CSARYGYTF | TRBV20-1 | NA | TRBJ1-2 | NA
TGTGCAAGGGAAGGGCTGGGGTACGAGCAGTACTTC | CAREGLGYEQYF | TRBV30 | NA | TRBJ2-7 | NA
TGTGCCAGCAGTCTTCGACAGGGAGGAAACACCATATATTTT | CASSLRQGGNTIYF | TRBV28 | NA | TRBJ1-3 | TRBD1
TGTGCCAGCAGCGCAGACAGGGTTGTGATTAGCAATCAGCCCCAGCATTTT | CASSADRVVISNQPQHF | TRBV28 | NA | TRBJ1-5 | TRBD1
TGTGCCAGCAGTTTTTTCGCACAGGGGAGAGGCGAGCAGTACTTC | CASSFFAQGRGEQYF | TRBV27 | NA | TRBJ2-7 | TRBD1
TGTGCCAGCAGCCAAGCGGGTAGCGGGAGTCTCCACGAGCAGTACTTC | CASSQAGSGSLHEQYF | TRBV4-2 | NA | TRBJ2-7 | TRBD2
TGTGCCAGCAGTTTCGGGGGAGGCCCAGGGAGCTCCTACGAGCAGTACTTC | CASSFGGGPGSSYEQYF | TRBV28 | NA | TRBJ2-7 | NA
TGTGCCATCACAGGGTCGGGCGGGGAGCTGTTTTTT | CAITGSGGELFF | TRBV10-3 | NA | TRBJ2-2 | NA
TGTGCCAGCAGCTTCAGAGGCAGGGCCTTTACCTACGAGCAGTACTTC | CASSFRGRAFTYEQYF | TRBV5-8 | NA | TRBJ2-7 | NA
TGTGCCAGCAGCCCCTTCCCGGGTTCCCATACGCAGTATTTT | CASSPFPGSHTQYF | TRBV6-5 | NA | TRBJ2-3 | NA
TGTGCCAGCAGTTTAGAAAGGACGAACACTGAAGCTTTCTTT | CASSLERTNTEAFF | TRBV27 | NA | TRBJ1-1 | NA
TGTGCCAGCAGCCTGGACGGGACCTACGAGCAGTACTTC | CASSLDGTYEQYF | TRBV7-9 | NA | TRBJ2-7 | NA
TGTGCCAGCAGCGTAGTAGCGGGAGTACCCACAGATACGCAGTATTTT | CASSVVAGVPTDTQYF | TRBV9 | NA | TRBJ2-3 | TRBD2
TGTGCCAGCAGCTTAGGTTTTTACGAGCAGTACTTC | CASSLGFYEQYF | TRBV7-2 | NA | TRBJ2-7 | NA
TGTGCCACCAGCAGAGATCCCCCGACAGGACCCTACACCGGGGAGCTGTTTTTT | CATSRDPPTGPYTGELFF | TRBV15 | once | TRBJ2-2 | NA
TGCGCCAGCAGCTTGCGGGACAGGATAGACTATGGCTACACCTTC | CASSLRDRIDYGYTF | TRBV5-1 | NA | TRBJ1-2 | TRBD1
TGTGCCAGCAGTTACTCGCGGCGGGAGGGCCTCCTGGAGCAGTTCTTC | CASSYSRREGLLEQFF | TRBV6-6 | NA | TRBJ2-1 | TRBD2
TGTGCCATCGGGCTAGCGGGCTCCTACGAGCAGTACTTC | CAIGLAGSYEQYF | TRBV10-3 | NA | TRBJ2-7 | TRBD2
TGTGCCAGCAGCTTAGATCCTAGGGATACGCAGTATTTT | CASSLDPRDTQYF | TRBV7-8 | NA | TRBJ2-3 | NA